These 8 T cell receptor beta chains share one sample of origin, sequenced in a study of technical replicates of blood from a handful of donors. Method: immunoSEQ multiplex PCR; TCRdb's copy keeps in-frame clones and lacks some. The sample yields more than 65,000 clones, 75% to 95% seen once. Sequenced sample: T cells isolated from PBMCs. The receptor set was obtained from a human donor in good health. Some clones in this sample may be carry-over from other donors' samples.

The rearrangement joins TRBV27 to TRBJ2-4; D gene uncertain. Germline V gene sequence: CDR1 MNHEY, CDR2 SMNVEV (reference sequence). With 0 bases removed from V and 8 bases from J, the gap between germline ends came to 17 bases. This CDR3 is built from 16 residues. Here the CDR3 DNA reads TGTGCCAGCAGTTTATCCCGGTCTAGGTATCTGGACATTCAGTACTTC. This gives the protein CASSLSRSRYLDIQYF.

V usage is TRBV10-2 and J usage is TRBJ1-3; 7 bases map to TRBD1. The CDR3 extends over 15 amino acids. Looked up from germline, CDR1 is WSHSY and CDR2 is SAAADI. Unmatched junction bases numbered 5, after V lost 6 bases and J lost 0 bases. CDR3 coding DNA: TGCGCCAGCAGGGAACAGGGGTTCTCTGGAAACACCATATATTTT. Its protein is CASREQGFSGNTIYF.

The chain uses TRBV28 and TRBJ1-1; D remains unclear. V was shortened by 5 bases and J by 1 base, with 11 bases between the two germline ends. CDR3 size: 14 residues. Germline CDR1 is MDHEN and CDR2 is SYDVKM. The CDR3 reads CASSIYQRNTEAFF. The DNA of the CDR3 is TGTGCCAGCAGTATCTATCAAAGGAACACTGAAGCTTTCTTT.

The rearrangement uses TRBV4-1 and TRBJ1-4; 9 bases fit TRBD1. The CDR3 is made up of 16 amino acids. Germline V lookup: CDR1 MGHRA, CDR2 YSYEKL. With V trimmed by 2 bases and J by 8 bases, 9 bases remained unmatched. The CDR3 DNA is TGCGCCAGCAGCCAATCCGGGGGACAGGGATACGAAAAACTGTTTTTT. This codes for CASSQSGGQGYEKLFF.

CDR3 loop: CATSRGNSYEQYF. CDR3 nucleotide sequence: TGTGCTACCTCTAGAGGGAACTCCTACGAGCAGTACTTC. The chain employs TRBV7-8 and TRBJ2-7, with D maybe TRBD2 (5 bases). CDR1 is SGHVS and CDR2 is FQNEAQ in the germline V gene. The CDR3 spans 13 residues.

This clone was picked up one time. The V call is TRBV29-1, the J call TRBJ1-2; D might be TRBD1 (5 bases). The length of the CDR3 is 12 residues. CDR1 is SQVTM, CDR2 ANQGSEA, per germline. V lost 7 bases and J lost 4, with 13 bases in between. As DNA, the CDR3 is TGCAGCGACCAGGGAATTGGCTATGGCTACACCTTC. Its protein is CSDQGIGYGYTF.

Only a few counts were recorded for this clone. The chain employs TRBV6-6 and TRBJ2-2, with 7 nucleotides matching TRBD1. CDR3 length: 15 amino acids. V shed 2 bases and J 7 bases; nucleotides not matched to a gene: 7. Germline assignment: CDR1 MNHNY and CDR2 SVGAGI (reference sequence). CDR3 DNA sequence: TGTGCCAGCAGTTACCTCGACAGGGCTGGCGGGGAGCTGTTTTTT. It codes for CASSYLDRAGGELFF.

The chain links TRBV11-2 to TRBJ2-7; possible D gene TRBD2, 6 bases. Germline values: CDR1 SGHAT, CDR2 FQNNGV. With 2 bases removed from V and 3 bases from J, the gap between germline ends came to 14 bases. The CDR3 runs 15 residues. The CDR3 DNA reads as TGTGCCAGCAGCTTAAGCCGACTCGGGGGCTACGAGCAGTACTTC. Protein product: CASSLSRLGGYEQYF. Looking up the rest from reference TRBV11-2 and TRBJ2-7 gives the full variable domain: EAGVAQSPRYKIIEKRQSVAFWCNPISGHATLYWYQQILGQGPKLLIQFQNNGVVDDSQLPKDRFSAERLKGVDSTLKIQPAKLEDSAVYLCASSLSRLGGYEQYFGPGTRLTVT.